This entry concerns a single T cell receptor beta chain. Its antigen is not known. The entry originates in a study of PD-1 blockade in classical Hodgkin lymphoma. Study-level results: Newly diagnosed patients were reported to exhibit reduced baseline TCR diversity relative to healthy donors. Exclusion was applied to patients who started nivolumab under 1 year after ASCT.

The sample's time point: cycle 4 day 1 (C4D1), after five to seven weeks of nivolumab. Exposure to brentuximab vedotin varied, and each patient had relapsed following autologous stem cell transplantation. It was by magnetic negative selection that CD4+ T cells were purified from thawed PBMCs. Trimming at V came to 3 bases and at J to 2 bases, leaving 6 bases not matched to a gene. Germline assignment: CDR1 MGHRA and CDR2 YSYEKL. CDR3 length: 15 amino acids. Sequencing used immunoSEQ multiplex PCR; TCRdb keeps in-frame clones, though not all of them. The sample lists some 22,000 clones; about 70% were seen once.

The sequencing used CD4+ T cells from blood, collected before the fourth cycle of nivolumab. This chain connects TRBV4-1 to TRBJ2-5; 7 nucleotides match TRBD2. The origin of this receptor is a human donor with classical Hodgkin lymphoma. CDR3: CASSHSGPRQETQYF. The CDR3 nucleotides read TGCGCCAGCAGCCATAGCGGGCCAAGGCAAGAGACCCAGTACTTC.